Each of the 8 T cell receptor beta chains below was sequenced from the same sample in a study of T-cell reconstitution after alpha-beta-depleted transplantation in children. Unique molecular identifiers tagged the TCRbeta library. In TCRdb, the PCR reads were re-called with MiXCR into one record per CDR3 protein. The repertoire holds 600,000 or so distinct CDR3 sequences, more than 20% seen once, with 12% to 15% in the top ten. The sequencing here drew on PBMCs, mostly from graft donor cells, taken 360 days after TCRalphabeta/CD19-depleted stem cell transplant. These receptors all come from a boy younger than two who had a stem cell transplant for acute myeloid leukemia, so the T cells may come from the graft donor.

This clonotype was recorded a few times. The V and J genes are TRBV6-1 and TRBJ1-2; D is unresolved. Trimming took 7 bases from V and 3 from J, leaving 15 bases between them. Germline V lookup: CDR1 MNHNS, CDR2 SASEGT. The CDR3 covers 14 residues. DNA for the CDR3: TGTGCCAGCAAGAGTAGCCGGGGTGACTATGGCTACACCTTC. Translating gives CASKSSRGDYGYTF.

The chain uses TRBV11-2 and TRBJ1-4, with no clear D. Germline assignment: CDR1 SGHAT and CDR2 FQNNGV. Trimming shortened V by 5 bases and J by 4 bases, and 14 bases separated the two germline ends. The CDR3 sequence is 15 residues long. DNA for the CDR3: TGTGCCAGCAGCCATAGGAGGCAGGATAATGAAAAACTGTTTTTT. The encoded protein is CASSHRRQDNEKLFF. The whole variable domain, remainder taken from reference TRBV11-2 and TRBJ1-4, is EAGVAQSPRYKIIEKRQSVAFWCNPISGHATLYWYQQILGQGPKLLIQFQNNGVVDDSQLPKDRFSAERLKGVDSTLKIQPAKLEDSAVYLCASSHRRQDNEKLFFGSGTQLSVL.

This clonotype was detected many times. The chain uses TRBV18 and TRBJ2-5; D is undetermined. The CDR3 is 13 residues long. V lost 1 base, J lost 5 bases, and 8 bases lay in between. Per germline, CDR1 KGHSH and CDR2 LQKENI. CDR3 in DNA: TGTGCCAGCTCACCACGGTCAACGGAGACCCAGTACTTC. Translation: CASSPRSTETQYF.

This clonotype was seen many times. The chain recombines TRBV20-1 with TRBJ2-1; D possibly corresponds to TRBD1 (7 bases). Germline CDR1 and CDR2: DFQATT and SNEGSKA (reference sequence). The ends were cut back, 3 bases at V and 4 bases at J, with 19 bases in the middle. The length of the CDR3 is 16 residues. The CDR3 nucleotides read TGCAGTGCTAGGGGCTCGACAGGGACTTCATACAATGAGCAGTTCTTC. Protein: CSARGSTGTSYNEQFF.

This clonotype was detected only a few times. This chain joins TRBV14 and TRBJ1-1; 7 positions agree with TRBD1. From germline, CDR1 is SGHDN and CDR2 FVKESK. V dropped 5 bases and J dropped 0; count of bases not matched to a gene: 15. The CDR3 is 18 amino acids. DNA of the CDR3: TGTGCCAGCAGCTACTCCCCCGCACAGGGGCAGATGAACACTGAAGCTTTCTTT. Translated, it gives CASSYSPAQGQMNTEAFF.

In the case of this clonotype: One end of the junction fails to match germline, which may point to a read error. The chain combines TRBV7-8 with TRBJ1-4, with 7 bases that match TRBD1. This CDR3 region has 16 residues. Germline V lookup: CDR1 SGHVS, CDR2 FQNEAQ. CDR3 sequence (DNA): TGTGCCAGCAGCCCGCGACAGGGCTCAACTAATGAAAAAGTGTTTTTT. This codes for CASSPRQGSTNEKVFF.

This clonotype has only a few counts. This chain joins TRBV20-1 and TRBJ2-3; unclear D gene. This CDR3 has 14 residues. Germline V gene sequence: CDR1 DFQATT, CDR2 SNEGSKA (reference sequence). Trimming stripped 5 bases from V and 4 bases from J, with 16 bases between. The CDR3 bases are TGCAGTGCTGCAGCGAGAGAAGGCCCAGATACGCAGTATTTT. Protein product: CSAAAREGPDTQYF.

The chain carries TRBV15 and TRBJ2-1; no firm D call. Germline values: CDR1 LNHNV, CDR2 YYDKDF (reference sequence). This CDR3 is built from 17 residues. V was trimmed by 0 bases and J by 2 bases, leaving 14 bases between them. CDR3 loop: CATSRDPTRSAYNEQFF. The CDR3 bases are TGTGCCACCAGCAGAGATCCCACGCGGTCCGCCTACAATGAGCAGTTCTTC.